The clone carrying this T cell receptor (beta chain) has more than one count but fewer than ten. A sample-barcoded 5' primer and a J-beta primer mix were used in a second PCR of roughly 6 to 11 cycles. TCRdb fed the 5' RACE reads into MiXCR, producing one record per CDR3 protein. The data contain hundreds of thousands of distinct CDR3 sequences, more than 25% of them singletons. These data are taken from a study of blood T cells in healthy people across ages. Donors each provided roughly 9.6 milliliters of peripheral blood. The V and J ends lost 4 bases and 6 bases respectively, with 14 bases between them. CDR3 length: 14 amino acids. Germline CDR1 SGHRS, CDR2 YFSETQ.

The sequenced material came from blood. This receptor was obtained from an elderly woman in good health. V is TRBV5-1 and J is TRBJ2-1; D is undetermined. The CDR3 DNA reads as TGCGCCAGCAGCGCTACTCTCAAGAGCAATGAGCAGTTCTTC. As protein: CASSATLKSNEQFF. Drawing the rest from reference TRBV5-1 and TRBJ2-1, the complete variable domain is KAGVTQTPRYLIKTRGQQVTLSCSPISGHRSVSWYQQTPGQGLQFLFEYFSETQRNKGNFPGRFSGRQFSNSRSEMNVSTLELGDSALYLCASSATLKSNEQFFGPGTRLTVL.